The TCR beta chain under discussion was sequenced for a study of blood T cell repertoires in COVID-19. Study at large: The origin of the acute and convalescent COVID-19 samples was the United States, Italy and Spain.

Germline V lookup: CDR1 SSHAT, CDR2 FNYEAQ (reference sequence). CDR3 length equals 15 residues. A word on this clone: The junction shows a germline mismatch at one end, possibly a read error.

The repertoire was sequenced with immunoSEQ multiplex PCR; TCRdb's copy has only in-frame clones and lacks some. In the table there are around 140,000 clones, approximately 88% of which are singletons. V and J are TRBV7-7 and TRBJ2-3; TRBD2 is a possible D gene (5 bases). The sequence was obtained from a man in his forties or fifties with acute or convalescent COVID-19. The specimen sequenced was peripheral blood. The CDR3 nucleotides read TGTGCTAGCAGCCCGAGGGATTCTAGCACAGATACGCAGTATTTT. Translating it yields CASSPRDSSTDTQYF. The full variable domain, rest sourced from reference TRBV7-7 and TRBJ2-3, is GAGVSQSPRYKVTKRGQDVTLRCDPISSHATLYWYQQALGQGPEFLTYFNYEAQPDKSGLPSDRFSAERPEGSISTLTIQRTEQRDSAMYRCASSPRDSSTDTQYFGPGTRLTVL.